These T cell receptor beta chains were read from a single sample in a study of graft-versus-host responses after intestinal transplantation. Generated by immunoSEQ multiplex PCR, the TCRdb table keeps only in-frame clones and is missing some. The sample lists around 110,000 clones; approximately 90% were seen once. Antigen specificity for these receptors is unknown. The sample here was unstimulated CD4+ T cells sorted from spleen or lymph node cells, taken before intestinal transplant. The source of these receptors is a human donor who received an intestinal transplant. CDR3s include the opening cysteine and the closing phenylalanine or tryptophan.

v_call: TRBV5-6; cdr3_aa: CASSLSLAVYEQYF
v_call: TRBV18; cdr3_aa: CASSPRRVQTEAFF
v_call: TRBV5-1; cdr3_aa: CASSRRGGTQYF
v_call: TRBV18; cdr3_aa: CASSSGTANEKLFF
v_call: TRBV5-6; cdr3_aa: CASSSGGGSPLHF
v_call: TRBV18; cdr3_aa: CASSPSRQGRQETQYF
v_call: TRBV5-1; cdr3_aa: CASRVSPGRETQYF
v_call: TRBV5-1; cdr3_aa: CASRGVGRSYNEQFF
v_call: TRBV5-4; cdr3_aa: CASSHRDREQETQYF
v_call: TRBV6-5; cdr3_aa: CASSYRTRWNEQFF
v_call: TRBV5-1; cdr3_aa: CASSQTQGTKNIQYF
v_call: TRBV4-1; cdr3_aa: CASSQDRFPGGNTDTQYF
v_call: TRBV14; cdr3_aa: CASSQWRGYEQYF
v_call: TRBV5-6; cdr3_aa: CASSLDAGYNSPLHF
v_call: TRBV19; cdr3_aa: CASSIAPSGLQPQHF
v_call: TRBV4-1; cdr3_aa: CASSQGPGQGATGELFF
v_call: TRBV14; cdr3_aa: CASSQGWGTSTDTQYF
v_call: TRBV28; cdr3_aa: CASSLGLAGGIEQFF
v_call: TRBV5-5; cdr3_aa: CASSWDMLAKNIQYF
v_call: TRBV18; cdr3_aa: CASSPQDTEAFF
v_call: TRBV7-2; cdr3_aa: CASSPRGGFTGELFF
v_call: TRBV5-4; cdr3_aa: CASKQGLRLNTIYF
v_call: TRBV10-1; cdr3_aa: CASSETRGGTDTQYF